This is a list of T cell receptor beta chains from one sample in a study of blood T cell repertoires in COVID-19. Using immunoSEQ multiplex PCR, the repertoire was profiled, and TCRdb retains in-frame clones only, with some absent. Among about 110,000 clones listed, over 65% were seen once. Sequencing was done on a sample of peripheral blood. These TCRs come from a woman aged 40 to 50 with acute or convalescent COVID-19. Both conserved end residues are part of each CDR3. A D gene is named only where the DNA matches it firmly. Where a row states a size, it is once, few, many or the class of an expanded clone; other rows omit it.

clone_size: NA; v_call: TRBV5-1; d_call: NA; j_call: TRBJ1-4; cdr3_aa: CASSPYLAGQGTTNEKLFF; cdr3_nt: TGCGCCAGCAGCCCGTACCTGGCGGGGCAGGGCACAACTAATGAAAAACTGTTTTTT
clone_size: few; v_call: TRBV5-3; d_call: TRBD2; j_call: TRBJ2-5; cdr3_aa: CARSSPTSGDRQETQYF; cdr3_nt: TGTGCCAGAAGCTCACCGACTAGCGGGGATCGACAAGAGACCCAGTACTTC
clone_size: NA; v_call: TRBV28; d_call: NA; j_call: TRBJ1-3; cdr3_aa: CASSRVGGGGVNTIYF; cdr3_nt: TGTGCCAGCAGTCGAGTGGGAGGAGGGGGGGTCAACACCATATATTTT
clone_size: NA; v_call: TRBV5-4; d_call: NA; j_call: TRBJ1-6; cdr3_aa: CASTTGSGIDSPLHF; cdr3_nt: TGTGCCAGCACCACGGGTAGCGGAATAGATTCACCCCTCCACTTT
clone_size: NA; v_call: TRBV9; d_call: NA; j_call: TRBJ2-5; cdr3_aa: CASSVSLTGQETQYF; cdr3_nt: TGTGCCAGCAGCGTATCCCTGACAGGACAAGAGACCCAGTACTTC
clone_size: once; v_call: TRBV19; d_call: NA; j_call: TRBJ1-1; cdr3_aa: CASSIERDSGTEAFF; cdr3_nt: TGTGCCAGTAGTATAGAGAGGGACTCGGGCACTGAAGCTTTCTTT
clone_size: NA; v_call: TRBV5-1; d_call: TRBD2; j_call: TRBJ2-5; cdr3_aa: CASQSPRGGETQYF; cdr3_nt: TGCGCCAGCCAGTCACCACGGGGGGGAGAGACCCAGTACTTC
clone_size: NA; v_call: TRBV28; d_call: TRBD1; j_call: TRBJ1-1; cdr3_aa: CASTEPGQGKTEAFF; cdr3_nt: TGTGCCAGCACCGAGCCTGGACAGGGAAAAACTGAAGCTTTCTTT
clone_size: NA; v_call: TRBV9; d_call: TRBD2; j_call: TRBJ2-5; cdr3_aa: CASSSGLAGGRETQYF; cdr3_nt: TGTGCCAGCAGCTCAGGACTAGCGGGGGGGCGAGAGACCCAGTACTTC
clone_size: NA; v_call: TRBV5-6; d_call: TRBD1; j_call: TRBJ2-5; cdr3_aa: CASSQTGSQETQYF; cdr3_nt: TGTGCCAGCAGCCAGACAGGGTCTCAAGAGACCCAGTACTTC
clone_size: NA; v_call: TRBV6-5; d_call: TRBD1; j_call: TRBJ1-1; cdr3_aa: CASRDRELGTEAFF; cdr3_nt: TGTGCCAGCAGGGACAGGGAGTTGGGCACTGAAGCTTTCTTT
clone_size: NA; v_call: TRBV15; d_call: NA; j_call: TRBJ2-3; cdr3_aa: CATSRDYTGIMGRDTQYF; cdr3_nt: TGTGCCACCAGCAGAGACTACACAGGGATAATGGGAAGAGATACGCAGTATTTT
clone_size: few; v_call: TRBV7-2; d_call: TRBD1; j_call: TRBJ2-1; cdr3_aa: CASSAMGQAEQFF; cdr3_nt: TGTGCCAGCAGCGCCATGGGACAGGCTGAGCAGTTCTTC
clone_size: once; v_call: TRBV4-1; d_call: TRBD1; j_call: TRBJ2-5; cdr3_aa: CASSLGQVGRETQYF; cdr3_nt: TGCGCCAGCAGCCTCGGACAGGTGGGGCGAGAGACCCAGTACTTC
clone_size: NA; v_call: TRBV2; d_call: NA; j_call: TRBJ2-3; cdr3_aa: CASRGARPGDTQYF; cdr3_nt: TGTGCCAGCAGGGGGGCTCGGCCAGGTGATACGCAGTATTTT
clone_size: once; v_call: TRBV7-9; d_call: TRBD1; j_call: TRBJ2-6; cdr3_aa: CASSSTGAPSGANVLTF; cdr3_nt: TGTGCCAGCAGCTCGACAGGGGCTCCCTCTGGGGCCAACGTCCTGACTTTC
clone_size: NA; v_call: TRBV18; d_call: NA; j_call: TRBJ2-3; cdr3_aa: CASSPGGVPTDTQYF; cdr3_nt: TGTGCCAGCTCACCTGGCGGGGTGCCCACAGATACGCAGTATTTT
clone_size: NA; v_call: TRBV28; d_call: NA; j_call: TRBJ1-6; cdr3_aa: CASRQGSNNSPLHF; cdr3_nt: TGTGCCAGCCGCCAGGGCAGCAATAATTCACCCCTCCACTTT
clone_size: NA; v_call: TRBV5-5; d_call: TRBD1; j_call: TRBJ2-2; cdr3_aa: CASSLRQGATGGELFF; cdr3_nt: TGTGCCAGCAGCCTTCGACAGGGGGCGACGGGCGGGGAGCTGTTTTTT
clone_size: few; v_call: TRBV18; d_call: NA; j_call: TRBJ1-6; cdr3_aa: CASSPPTSGSPLHF; cdr3_nt: TGTGCCAGCTCACCACCGACCAGCGGTTCACCCCTCCACTTT